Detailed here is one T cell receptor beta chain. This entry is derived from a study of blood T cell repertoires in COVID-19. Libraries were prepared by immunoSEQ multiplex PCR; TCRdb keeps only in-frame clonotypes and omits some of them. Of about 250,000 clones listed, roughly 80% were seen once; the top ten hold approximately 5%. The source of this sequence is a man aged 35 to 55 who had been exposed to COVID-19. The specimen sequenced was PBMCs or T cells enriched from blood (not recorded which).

CDR3 region: CASSLDPSGIINIQYF. CDR3 coding DNA: TGTGCCAGCAGCTTGGACCCTAGCGGAATAATAAACATTCAGTACTTC. The V gene is TRBV5-5, the J gene TRBJ2-4; 7 bases line up with TRBD2. The CDR3 consists of 16 residues. V dropped 0 bases and J dropped 6; count of bases not matched to a gene: 9. Germline CDR1 and CDR2: SGHKS and YYEKEE (reference sequence).